These T cell receptor beta chains were read from a single sample in a study of blood T cell repertoires in COVID-19. The protocol was immunoSEQ multiplex PCR, while the TCRdb copy is restricted to in-frame clones and leaves out a portion. The data hold roughly 330,000 clones, with approximately 90% observed a single time. The sample taken for sequencing was PBMCs or T cells enriched from blood (not recorded which). Receptors originate from a woman in her twenties or thirties who had recovered from COVID-19. Each CDR3 is given with its conserved first and last residue. The order of the fields is J gene, D gene, clone size, V gene, CDR3 DNA, CDR3 protein. D genes are given only for firm matches. Not every row has a clone size; where given, it reads once, few, many or a size class.

TRBJ2-1 TRBD1 NA TRBV4-3 TGCGCCAGCAGCCAAGAGCAAGCCGGGACAGGGCTTCAAAAGCAGTTCTTC CASSQEQAGTGLQKQFF
TRBJ2-1 TRBD2 NA TRBV6-5 TGTGCCAGCAGACCCGGGACTAGCGGGGGCAATGAGCAGTTCTTC CASRPGTSGGNEQFF
TRBJ1-3 TRBD1 NA TRBV6-1 TGTGCCAGCAGTGATTGGACAGGGCCTGGAAACACCATATATTTT CASSDWTGPGNTIYF
TRBJ1-1 TRBD1 NA TRBV5-8 TGTGCCAGCAGCTTGGGGACAGGGATCTTTTGGAACACTGAAGCTTTCTTT CASSLGTGIFWNTEAFF
TRBJ1-6 NA NA TRBV7-9 TGTGCCAGCAGCTTAGTTGGGGGCCCCAGTTCACCCCTCCACTTT CASSLVGGPSSPLHF
TRBJ1-6 NA NA TRBV2 TGTGCCAGCAGGCCGGGACTATCTAATTCACCCCTCCACTTT CASRPGLSNSPLHF
TRBJ2-1 TRBD2 NA TRBV10-3 TGTGCCACCCAGACTAGCGGGGGCAACAATGAGCAGTTCTTC CATQTSGGNNEQFF
TRBJ1-1 NA NA TRBV5-4 TGTGCCAGCAGCTTTGAAGAGGGCACTGAAGCTTTCTTT CASSFEEGTEAFF
TRBJ2-7 TRBD1 NA TRBV27 TGTGCCAGCAGTTTCCGACAGGGTGAGGGTTACGAGCAGTACTTC CASSFRQGEGYEQYF
TRBJ1-5 NA NA TRBV30 TGTGCCTGGAGCAAACAGGGTGGCCAGCCCCAGCATTTT CAWSKQGGQPQHF
TRBJ2-4 NA NA TRBV11-2 TGTGCCAGCAGCCTCGGACAGTTAAACATTCAGTACTTC CASSLGQLNIQYF
TRBJ1-1 NA NA TRBV29-1 TGCAGCGTGGGAAATACCGGGACACTCGGCGCTTTCTTT CSVGNTGTLGAFF
TRBJ2-2 TRBD1 NA TRBV9 TGTGCCAGCAGCGTAACGGGACAGGGAAACACCGGGGAGCTGTTTTTT CASSVTGQGNTGELFF
TRBJ1-5 TRBD1 NA TRBV30 TGTGCCTGGAGGGGACAGGGGCTTCAGCCCCAGCATTTT CAWRGQGLQPQHF
TRBJ1-6 NA NA TRBV7-9 TGTGCCAGCAGCTTAGACTCTGGGTCCACACTAAATTCACCCCTCCACTTT CASSLDSGSTLNSPLHF
TRBJ1-2 NA NA TRBV12-3/TRBV12-4 TGTGCCAGCAGACTCAGGGGTTTGGGCTACACCTTC CASRLRGLGYTF
TRBJ1-4 TRBD1 NA TRBV5-5 TGTGCCAGCAGCTTGTACGGGACAGATAATGAAAAACTGTTTTTT CASSLYGTDNEKLFF
TRBJ2-6 TRBD1 NA TRBV6-6 TGTGCCAGCAGTCCCCGGGACAGGGGGACTGGGGCCAACGTCCTGACTTTC CASSPRDRGTGANVLTF
TRBJ1-1 TRBD1 NA TRBV6-5 TGTGCCAGTCGGCCTTCAGGGGGTGGAACTGAAGCTTTCTTT CASRPSGGGTEAFF
TRBJ2-1 TRBD1 NA TRBV18 TGTGCCAGCTCACGAGGGACAGGGCCCAATGAGCAGTTCTTC CASSRGTGPNEQFF
TRBJ1-2 NA NA TRBV7-2 TGTGCCAGCAGCTTAGCCAAGGGGATGAAGGGTTATGGCTACACCTTC CASSLAKGMKGYGYTF
TRBJ1-5 TRBD1 NA TRBV9 TGTGCCAGCAGCGGGGGGACAGGGAATCAGCCCCAGCATTTT CASSGGTGNQPQHF
TRBJ1-2 TRBD1 once TRBV29-1 TGCAGCGCAGGCCCGGGACAGGGGGGCTATGGCTACACCTTC CSAGPGQGGYGYTF
TRBJ1-3 NA NA TRBV6-5 TGTGCCAGCAGTTCCGGGTCCCCCTCTGGAAACACCATATATTTT CASSSGSPSGNTIYF
TRBJ1-2 TRBD1 few TRBV7-8 TGTGCCAGCAGCCATCGCCGGGACAGGAGTAACTATGGCTACACCTTC CASSHRRDRSNYGYTF
TRBJ2-3 TRBD2 NA TRBV11-3 TGTGCCAGCAGCTTAGATAGATTAGCGGGCCCAAGCACAGATACGCAGTATTTT CASSLDRLAGPSTDTQYF
TRBJ1-6 NA NA TRBV21-1 TGTGCCAGCCCCTTGTCCACGAGGGCTTCACCCCTCCACTTT CASPLSTRASPLHF
TRBJ2-2 NA NA TRBV18 TGTGCCAGCTCACCAGGACAGAACACCGGGGAGCTGTTTTTT CASSPGQNTGELFF
TRBJ1-1 NA NA TRBV2 TGTGCCAGCAGTGAAGCGCTCAGGGCGTGGGGCGGCACTGAAGCTTTCTTT CASSEALRAWGGTEAFF
TRBJ1-4 NA NA TRBV30 TGTGCCTGGAGTGGTGGACAGTTTGAAAAACTGTTTTTT CAWSGGQFEKLFF
TRBJ2-2 NA NA TRBV1 NA CTSSPRFGGGAGNYTGELFF
TRBJ1-2 TRBD1 NA TRBV7-8 TGTGCCAGCAGCACGAAGACAGGGGGCGAGGGTGGCTACACCTTC CASSTKTGGEGGYTF
TRBJ2-7 NA NA TRBV21-1 TGTGCCAGCAGCAAAGCGGAGGGGCTCCGCTCCTACGAGCAGTACTTC CASSKAEGLRSYEQYF
TRBJ1-4 NA NA TRBV9 TGTGCCAGCAGCGTAGATGTCAGGGCGGACGAAAAACTGTTTTTT CASSVDVRADEKLFF
TRBJ1-1 NA few TRBV6-5 TGTGCCAGCAGTTACTTCCAGGGTCTTTCTGACACTGAAGCTTTCTTT CASSYFQGLSDTEAFF
TRBJ2-3 TRBD2 NA TRBV5-4 TGTGCCAGCAGCTTTGGTTCCGGGAGGGTAGATACGCAGTATTTT CASSFGSGRVDTQYF
TRBJ2-3 NA NA TRBV7-3 TGTGCCAGCAGCTACGGAGGGGGCCTCACAGATACGCAGTATTTT CASSYGGGLTDTQYF
TRBJ1-4 NA NA TRBV27 TGTGCCAGCAGTTGGGGCGGGACTGAAAAACTGTTTTTT CASSWGGTEKLFF
TRBJ2-1 TRBD1 NA TRBV19 TGTGCCAGTAGTATAGTTGGGACAGCCCACAATGAGCAGTTCTTC CASSIVGTAHNEQFF
TRBJ1-1 NA NA TRBV11-3 TGTGCCAGCAGCTTAGACGGCACTGAAGCTTTCTTT CASSLDGTEAFF
TRBJ1-4 TRBD1 NA TRBV6-1 TGTGCCAGCAGTGAGGCAGGGGGTAGTGAAAAACTGTTTTTT CASSEAGGSEKLFF
TRBJ2-7 NA NA TRBV3-1/TRBV3-2 TGTGCCAGCAGCCAGGGAGGATTGGGGGGCTACGAGCAGTACTTC CASSQGGLGGYEQYF